A single TCR beta chain is shown here with its context. Its antigen remains unknown. The data derive from a study of monozygotic twins with inflammatory bowel disease. Whole-study findings and limits: With inverse Simpson as the measure, TCRbeta diversity was lower in IBD patients than in healthy co-twins. Possibly because of limited power, concordant and discordant twins showed no difference in repertoire similarity. Clonotype sharing was lower in IBD patients than healthy twins, most markedly with disease activity.

TCRdb re-called the 5' RACE reads and catalogs CDR3 proteins one per entry, DNA excluded. This sample carries about 450,000 distinct CDR3 sequences, with about 2.6% going to the ten biggest clones. The sequence was obtained from a human donor with ulcerative colitis or Crohn's disease, or a healthy co-twin of an affected twin (not recorded which). Sequenced: blood.

The CDR3: CASSSQGSSYNEQFF. The V and J genes are TRBV5-1 and TRBJ2-1; TCRdb designates TRBD1, a call that cannot be tested without DNA. The CDR3 contains 15 residues. CDR1 is SGHRS, CDR2 YFSETQ, per germline. Drawing the rest from reference TRBV5-1 and TRBJ2-1, the complete variable domain is KAGVTQTPRYLIKTRGQQVTLSCSPISGHRSVSWYQQTPGQGLQFLFEYFSETQRNKGNFPGRFSGRQFSNSRSEMNVSTLELGDSALYLCASSSQGSSYNEQFFGPGTRLTVL.